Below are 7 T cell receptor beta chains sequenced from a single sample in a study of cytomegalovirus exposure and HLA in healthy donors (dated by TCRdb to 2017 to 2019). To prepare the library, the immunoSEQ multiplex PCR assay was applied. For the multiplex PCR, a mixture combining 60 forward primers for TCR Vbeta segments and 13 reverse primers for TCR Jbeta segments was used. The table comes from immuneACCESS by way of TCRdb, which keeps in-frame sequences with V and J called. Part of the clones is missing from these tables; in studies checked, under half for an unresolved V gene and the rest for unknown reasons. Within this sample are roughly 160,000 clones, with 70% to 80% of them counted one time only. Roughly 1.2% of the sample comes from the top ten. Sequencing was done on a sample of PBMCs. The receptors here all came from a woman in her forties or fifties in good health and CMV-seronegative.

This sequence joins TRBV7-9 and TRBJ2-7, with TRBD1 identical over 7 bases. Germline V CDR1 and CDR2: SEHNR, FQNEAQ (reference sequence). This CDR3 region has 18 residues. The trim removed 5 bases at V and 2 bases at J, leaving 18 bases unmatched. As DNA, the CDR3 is TGTGCCAGCAGCCGGTTGACGGACAGGCCTCGCCCAGCCTACGAGCAGTACTTC. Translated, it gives CASSRLTDRPRPAYEQYF.

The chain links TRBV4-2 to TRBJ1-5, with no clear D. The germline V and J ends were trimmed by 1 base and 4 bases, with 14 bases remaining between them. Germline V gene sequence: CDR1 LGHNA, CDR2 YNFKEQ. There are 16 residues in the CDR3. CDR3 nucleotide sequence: TGTGCCAGCAGCCAAGGAACCCGAGAGGCTAATCAGCCCCAGCATTTT. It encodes CASSQGTREANQPQHF.

DNA of the CDR3: TGCAGCGTTGAAGTTCGGGGACACCTGAACACTGAAGCTTTCTTT. It is translated as CSVEVRGHLNTEAFF. V is TRBV29-1 and J is TRBJ1-1, with D possibly matching TRBD1 (6 bases). The CDR3 loop spans 15 amino acids. The germline V gene has CDR1 SQVTM and CDR2 ANQGSEA. V was clipped by 1 base and J by 0 bases, with 12 bases between them.

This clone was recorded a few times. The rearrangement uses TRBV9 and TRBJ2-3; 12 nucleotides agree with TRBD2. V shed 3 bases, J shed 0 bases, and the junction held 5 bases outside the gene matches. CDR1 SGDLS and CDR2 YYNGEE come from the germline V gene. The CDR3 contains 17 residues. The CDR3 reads CASSASGGAYSTDTQYF. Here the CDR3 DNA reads TGTGCCAGCAGCGCTAGCGGGGGGGCCTATAGCACAGATACGCAGTATTTT.

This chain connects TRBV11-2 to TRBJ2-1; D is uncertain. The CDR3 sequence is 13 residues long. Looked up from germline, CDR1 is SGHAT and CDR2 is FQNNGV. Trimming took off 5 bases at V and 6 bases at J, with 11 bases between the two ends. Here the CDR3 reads CASSVITVNEQFF. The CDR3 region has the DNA TGTGCCAGCAGCGTCATCACAGTCAATGAGCAGTTCTTC.

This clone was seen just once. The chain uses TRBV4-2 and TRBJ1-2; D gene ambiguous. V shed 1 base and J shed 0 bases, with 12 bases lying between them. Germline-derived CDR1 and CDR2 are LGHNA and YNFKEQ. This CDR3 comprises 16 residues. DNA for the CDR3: TGTGCCAGCAGCCAAGTGATCGGGGATCCTAACTATGGCTACACCTTC. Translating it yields CASSQVIGDPNYGYTF.

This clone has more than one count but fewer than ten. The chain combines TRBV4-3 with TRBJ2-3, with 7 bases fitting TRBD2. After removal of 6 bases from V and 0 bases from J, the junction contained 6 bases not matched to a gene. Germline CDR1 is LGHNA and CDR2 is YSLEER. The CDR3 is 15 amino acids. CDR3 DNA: TGCGCCAGCAGTTTGGCGGGAGCTAGCACAGATACGCAGTATTTT. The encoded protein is CASSLAGASTDTQYF.